These 4 T cell receptor beta chains share one sample of origin, sequenced in a study of shared clonotypes between healthy human individuals. The data were produced by immunoSEQ multiplex PCR, yet TCRdb's version contains in-frame clones alone and is incomplete. The table lists 2 million or so clones, roughly 94% of them singletons. The sample was naive CD4+ T cells sorted from blood. Subset given: CD45RA+ positively selected. The source of these receptors is a man aged 18 to 29 in good health.

A word on this clone: Within the sample, other DNA sequences also encode this same CDR3. The chain is built from TRBV2 and TRBJ1-5; D unresolved. This CDR3 has 13 residues. Germline assignment: CDR1 SNHLY and CDR2 FYNNEI. Trimming cost V 2 bases and J 5 bases, with 7 bases left between them. The CDR3 DNA reads TGTGCCAGCAGTGAAAGGGAGGATCAGCCCCAGCATTTT. This sequence encodes CASSEREDQPQHF.

The J gene is TRBJ1-1, the V gene TRBV6-6; 7 bases fit TRBD1. Unmatched junction bases numbered 6, after V lost 6 bases and J lost 5 bases. This CDR3 is built from 13 residues. In germline, CDR1 is MNHNY, CDR2 SVGAGI (reference sequence). DNA of the CDR3: TGTGCCAGCAGCTCACAGGGGTTGACTGAAGCTTTCTTT. It yields the protein CASSSQGLTEAFF.

The gene calls are TRBV28 and TRBJ1-5; D gene uncertain. Trimming left V 5 bases short and J 1 base short, with 12 bases between. Germline-derived CDR1 and CDR2 are MDHEN and SYDVKM. The CDR3 consists of 15 residues. CDR3 coding DNA: TGTGCCAGCAGTCCCAGTGGCCTAAGCAATCAGCCCCAGCATTTT. Amino acids: CASSPSGLSNQPQHF. Complete variable domain (other parts from reference TRBV28 and TRBJ1-5): DVKVTQSSRYLVKRTGEKVFLECVQDMDHENMFWYRQDPGLGLRLIYFSYDVKMKEKGDIPEGYSVSREKKERFSLILESASTNQTSMYLCASSPSGLSNQPQHFGDGTRLSIL.

The rearrangement uses TRBV10-2 and TRBJ2-2; 14 bases are a match to TRBD2. V trimming: 7 bases; J trimming: 0 bases; junction bases outside the gene matches: 7. Germline values: CDR1 WSHSY, CDR2 SAAADI. This CDR3 has 18 amino acids. CDR3 residues: CASTWTSGRITNTGELFF. As DNA, the CDR3 is TGCGCCAGCACTTGGACTAGCGGGAGGATTACGAACACCGGGGAGCTGTTTTTT.